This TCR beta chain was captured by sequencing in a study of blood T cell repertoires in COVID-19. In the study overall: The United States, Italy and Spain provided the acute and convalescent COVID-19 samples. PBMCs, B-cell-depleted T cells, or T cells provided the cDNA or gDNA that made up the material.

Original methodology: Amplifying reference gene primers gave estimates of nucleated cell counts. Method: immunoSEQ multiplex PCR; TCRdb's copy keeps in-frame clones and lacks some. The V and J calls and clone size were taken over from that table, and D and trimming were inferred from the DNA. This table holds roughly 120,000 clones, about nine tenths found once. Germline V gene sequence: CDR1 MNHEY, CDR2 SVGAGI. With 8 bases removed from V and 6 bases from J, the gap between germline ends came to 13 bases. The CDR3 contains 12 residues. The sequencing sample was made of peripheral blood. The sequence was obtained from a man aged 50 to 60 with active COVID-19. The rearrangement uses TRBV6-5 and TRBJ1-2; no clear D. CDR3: CASWGGLHGYTF. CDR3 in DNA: TGTGCCAGCTGGGGAGGGCTCCATGGCTACACCTTC.